A selection of T cell receptor beta chains follows, all from one sample in a study of blood T cell repertoires in COVID-19. Only in-frame clones appear in the TCRdb table, and some are missing; sequencing was by immunoSEQ multiplex PCR. Of over 250,000 clones listed, 70% to 90% are singletons. Specimen: peripheral blood. All receptors derive from a man aged 50 to 60 with active or convalescent COVID-19. CDR3s include the opening cysteine and the closing phenylalanine or tryptophan. The order of the fields is CDR3 length, clone size, D gene, J gene, V gene, CDR3 DNA, CDR3 protein. D genes are given only for firm matches. Size is stated for part of the rows, as once, few or many counts, or as a class when the clone is expanded.

CDR3 length: 16; clone size: NA; D gene: NA; J gene: TRBJ1-6; V gene: TRBV6-1; CDR3 DNA: TGTGCCAGCAGTGAAAGTTTAGGGGGTTTAAATTCACCCCTCCACTTT; CDR3 protein: CASSESLGGLNSPLHF
CDR3 length: 16; clone size: NA; D gene: NA; J gene: TRBJ1-4; V gene: TRBV7-9; CDR3 DNA: TGTGCCAGCAGCTTCGGGTGGAAAGGCCTTGATGAAAAACTGTTTTTT; CDR3 protein: CASSFGWKGLDEKLFF
CDR3 length: 12; clone size: few; D gene: TRBD1; J gene: TRBJ1-2; V gene: TRBV19; CDR3 DNA: TGTGCCAGTAGGTTCGGACAGGATGGCTACACCTTC; CDR3 protein: CASRFGQDGYTF
CDR3 length: 14; clone size: NA; D gene: TRBD2; J gene: TRBJ2-1; V gene: TRBV6-5; CDR3 DNA: TGTGCCAGCAGTCTACTAGCGAACTACAATGAGCAGTTCTTC; CDR3 protein: CASSLLANYNEQFF
CDR3 length: 14; clone size: NA; D gene: TRBD2; J gene: TRBJ2-7; V gene: TRBV29-1; CDR3 DNA: TGCAGCGTTCTTCCGGGACTAGCGGGTCTCGAGCAGTACTTC; CDR3 protein: CSVLPGLAGLEQYF
CDR3 length: 16; clone size: NA; D gene: NA; J gene: TRBJ1-4; V gene: TRBV5-3; CDR3 DNA: TGTGCCAGAAGCTTGGCCCCAGGGGCCACGAATGAAAAACTGTTTTTT; CDR3 protein: CARSLAPGATNEKLFF
CDR3 length: 17; clone size: NA; D gene: NA; J gene: TRBJ1-5; V gene: TRBV19; CDR3 DNA: TGTGCCAGTATGGAACGGCAGGGATCCGCGAGCAATCAGCCCCAGCATTTT; CDR3 protein: CASMERQGSASNQPQHF
CDR3 length: 13; clone size: few; D gene: NA; J gene: TRBJ1-6; V gene: TRBV25-1; CDR3 DNA: TGTGCCAGCAGTAGGGGATTTGGTTCACCCCTCCACTTT; CDR3 protein: CASSRGFGSPLHF
CDR3 length: 15; clone size: few; D gene: NA; J gene: TRBJ1-6; V gene: TRBV2; CDR3 DNA: TGTGCCAGCAGTGGAGGGAGGTCCTATAATTCACCCCTCCACTTT; CDR3 protein: CASSGGRSYNSPLHF
CDR3 length: 12; clone size: once; D gene: NA; J gene: TRBJ1-2; V gene: TRBV25-1; CDR3 DNA: TGTGCCAGCACTGCGGGGACGATGGGCTACACCTTC; CDR3 protein: CASTAGTMGYTF
CDR3 length: 13; clone size: NA; D gene: NA; J gene: TRBJ1-1; V gene: TRBV6-5; CDR3 DNA: TGTGCCAGCAGGAACTTAAAGGCGGCTGAAGCTTTCTTT; CDR3 protein: CASRNLKAAEAFF
CDR3 length: 14; clone size: NA; D gene: TRBD1; J gene: TRBJ1-1; V gene: TRBV4-1; CDR3 DNA: TGCGCCAGTAAGGAGAAGGGACAGATCACTGAAGCTTTCTTT; CDR3 protein: CASKEKGQITEAFF
CDR3 length: 14; clone size: NA; D gene: TRBD1; J gene: TRBJ1-1; V gene: TRBV4-3; CDR3 DNA: TGCGCCAGCAGCCAGGACAGGGTTTCGGCTGAAGCTTTCTTT; CDR3 protein: CASSQDRVSAEAFF
CDR3 length: 20; clone size: once; D gene: TRBD2; J gene: TRBJ2-2; V gene: TRBV10-3; CDR3 DNA: TGTGCCATCAGCACCCCCCCGGGACTAGCGGGAGGAGGAATCACCGGGGAGCTGTTTTTT; CDR3 protein: CAISTPPGLAGGGITGELFF
CDR3 length: 15; clone size: NA; D gene: TRBD1; J gene: TRBJ1-1; V gene: TRBV5-1; CDR3 DNA: TGCGCCAGCAGCCTCGGGACAGGGAGGAACACTGAAGCTTTCTTT; CDR3 protein: CASSLGTGRNTEAFF
CDR3 length: 14; clone size: once; D gene: NA; J gene: TRBJ2-3; V gene: TRBV6-5; CDR3 DNA: TGTGCCAGCAGCACTCGGGACGGAGGGGATACGCAGTATTTT; CDR3 protein: CASSTRDGGDTQYF
CDR3 length: 13; clone size: few; D gene: NA; J gene: TRBJ1-1; V gene: TRBV5-4; CDR3 DNA: TGTGCCAGCAGCTTGGACTCAAAGACTGAAGCTTTCTTT; CDR3 protein: CASSLDSKTEAFF
CDR3 length: 16; clone size: NA; D gene: NA; J gene: TRBJ1-3; V gene: TRBV19; CDR3 DNA: TGTGCCAGTAGATACCGGGGACAACCCTCTGGAAACACCATATATTTT; CDR3 protein: CASRYRGQPSGNTIYF
CDR3 length: 13; clone size: few; D gene: TRBD1; J gene: TRBJ2-2; V gene: TRBV19; CDR3 DNA: TGTGCCTCCAGACAGGGAAACACCGGGGAGCTGTTTTTT; CDR3 protein: CASRQGNTGELFF
CDR3 length: 15; clone size: NA; D gene: NA; J gene: TRBJ1-1; V gene: TRBV19; CDR3 DNA: TGTGCCAGTAGCAGGAGGAAAGGGGGAAGCACTGAAGCTTTCTTT; CDR3 protein: CASSRRKGGSTEAFF
CDR3 length: 15; clone size: NA; D gene: TRBD2; J gene: TRBJ2-7; V gene: TRBV10-3; CDR3 DNA: TGTGCCATCAGTCCCGGGACTAGCGGCGTCTACGAGCAGTACTTC; CDR3 protein: CAISPGTSGVYEQYF
CDR3 length: 13; clone size: NA; D gene: NA; J gene: TRBJ1-6; V gene: TRBV28; CDR3 DNA: TGTGCCAGCCGAAGGGAGATCAATTCACCCCTCCACTTT; CDR3 protein: CASRREINSPLHF
CDR3 length: 12; clone size: few; D gene: NA; J gene: TRBJ2-7; V gene: TRBV28; CDR3 DNA: TGTGCCAGCAGGCAGGGGCCCTACGAGCAGTACTTC; CDR3 protein: CASRQGPYEQYF
CDR3 length: 14; clone size: NA; D gene: NA; J gene: TRBJ2-5; V gene: TRBV19; CDR3 DNA: TGTGCCAGTAGATCTCTCGGGGGGCGAGAGACCCAGTACTTC; CDR3 protein: CASRSLGGRETQYF
CDR3 length: 16; clone size: NA; D gene: TRBD1; J gene: TRBJ2-7; V gene: TRBV18; CDR3 DNA: TGTGCCAGCTCACCTGGTCCGGGACAGGGGGTCTACGAGCAGTACTTC; CDR3 protein: CASSPGPGQGVYEQYF
CDR3 length: 12; clone size: once; D gene: NA; J gene: TRBJ1-4; V gene: TRBV7-2; CDR3 DNA: TGTGCCAGCAGCCCGGAGGGTGAAAAACTGTTTTTT; CDR3 protein: CASSPEGEKLFF
CDR3 length: 16; clone size: NA; D gene: TRBD2; J gene: TRBJ2-3; V gene: TRBV5-4; CDR3 DNA: TGTGCCAGCAGCTTGGGACTAGCGGGAGGTGAGGATACGCAGTATTTT; CDR3 protein: CASSLGLAGGEDTQYF
CDR3 length: 15; clone size: NA; D gene: TRBD1; J gene: TRBJ2-7; V gene: TRBV30; CDR3 DNA: TGTGCCTGGAACCGCATGACAGGGGGGCGCTACGAGCAGTACTTC; CDR3 protein: CAWNRMTGGRYEQYF
CDR3 length: 15; clone size: NA; D gene: NA; J gene: TRBJ1-4; V gene: TRBV5-5; CDR3 DNA: TGTGCCAGCAGTCCCACAGGCATTGGTAATGAAAAACTGTTTTTT; CDR3 protein: CASSPTGIGNEKLFF
CDR3 length: 14; clone size: NA; D gene: TRBD1; J gene: TRBJ2-7; V gene: TRBV15; CDR3 DNA: TGTGCCACCAGCAGAGACAGGGGGTCCTACGAGCAGTACTTC; CDR3 protein: CATSRDRGSYEQYF
CDR3 length: 13; clone size: NA; D gene: TRBD1; J gene: TRBJ1-2; V gene: TRBV7-3; CDR3 DNA: TGTGCCTACCCGGGACAGCCCTTTTATGGCTACACCTTC; CDR3 protein: CAYPGQPFYGYTF
CDR3 length: 13; clone size: NA; D gene: TRBD2; J gene: TRBJ2-3; V gene: TRBV24-1; CDR3 DNA: TGTGCCACCCGAACTAGCGGCACAGATACGCAGTATTTT; CDR3 protein: CATRTSGTDTQYF
CDR3 length: 14; clone size: NA; D gene: TRBD1; J gene: TRBJ1-2; V gene: TRBV24-1; CDR3 DNA: TGTGCCACCAGTGATATGGGGACAGACCATGGCTACACCTTC; CDR3 protein: CATSDMGTDHGYTF
CDR3 length: 15; clone size: NA; D gene: TRBD2; J gene: TRBJ2-5; V gene: TRBV9; CDR3 DNA: TGTGCCAGCAGCGTAGCTCGGGGGGGCGCCGAGACCCAGTACTTC; CDR3 protein: CASSVARGGAETQYF
CDR3 length: 14; clone size: NA; D gene: NA; J gene: TRBJ1-2; V gene: TRBV28; CDR3 DNA: TGTGCCAGCAGTTTAGACTCAGGGGCCAATGGCTACACCTTC; CDR3 protein: CASSLDSGANGYTF
CDR3 length: 14; clone size: few; D gene: TRBD1; J gene: TRBJ2-7; V gene: TRBV11-1; CDR3 DNA: TGTGCCAGCAGCTCGGACAGGGGAGGCTACGAGCAGTACTTC; CDR3 protein: CASSSDRGGYEQYF
CDR3 length: 16; clone size: NA; D gene: TRBD1; J gene: TRBJ1-1; V gene: TRBV6-6; CDR3 DNA: TGTGCCAGCAGTGGGGGGACAGGGGAAGGGAGGACTGAAGCTTTCTTT; CDR3 protein: CASSGGTGEGRTEAFF
CDR3 length: 10; clone size: NA; D gene: NA; J gene: TRBJ2-1; V gene: TRBV20-1; CDR3 DNA: TGCAGTGCTAGCCGCGGTGAGCAGTTCTTC; CDR3 protein: CSASRGEQFF
CDR3 length: 14; clone size: NA; D gene: NA; J gene: TRBJ1-4; V gene: TRBV28; CDR3 DNA: TGTGCCAGCAGTTTCGGCAGGGGTGGTGAAAAACTGTTTTTT; CDR3 protein: CASSFGRGGEKLFF